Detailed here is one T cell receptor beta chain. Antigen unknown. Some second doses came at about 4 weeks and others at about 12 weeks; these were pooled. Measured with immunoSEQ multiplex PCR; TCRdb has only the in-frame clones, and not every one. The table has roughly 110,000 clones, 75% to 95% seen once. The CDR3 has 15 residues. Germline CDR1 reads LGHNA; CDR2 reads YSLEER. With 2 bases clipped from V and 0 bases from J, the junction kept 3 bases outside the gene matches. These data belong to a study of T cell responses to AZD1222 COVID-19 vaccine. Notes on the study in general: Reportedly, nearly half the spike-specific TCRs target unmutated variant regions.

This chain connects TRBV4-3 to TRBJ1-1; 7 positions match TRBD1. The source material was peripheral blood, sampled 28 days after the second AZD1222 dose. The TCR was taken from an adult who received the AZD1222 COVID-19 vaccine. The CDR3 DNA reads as TGCGCCAGCAGCCAAAGGACAGGAATGAACACTGAAGCTTTCTTT. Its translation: CASSQRTGMNTEAFF.